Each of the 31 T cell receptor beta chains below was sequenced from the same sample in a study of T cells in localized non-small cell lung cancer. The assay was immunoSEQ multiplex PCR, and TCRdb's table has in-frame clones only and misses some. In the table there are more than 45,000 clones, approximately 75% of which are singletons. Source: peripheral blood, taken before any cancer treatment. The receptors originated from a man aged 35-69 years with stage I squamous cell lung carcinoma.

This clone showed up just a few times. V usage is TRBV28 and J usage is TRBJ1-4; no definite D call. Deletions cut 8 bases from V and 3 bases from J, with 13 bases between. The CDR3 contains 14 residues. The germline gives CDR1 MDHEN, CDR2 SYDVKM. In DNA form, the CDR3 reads TGTGCCAGCTTCGCCGGCTCAGCTAATGAAAAACTGTTTTTT. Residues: CASFAGSANEKLFF. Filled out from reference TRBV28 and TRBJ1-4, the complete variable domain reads DVKVTQSSRYLVKRTGEKVFLECVQDMDHENMFWYRQDPGLGLRLIYFSYDVKMKEKGDIPEGYSVSREKKERFSLILESASTNQTSMYLCASFAGSANEKLFFGSGTQLSVL.

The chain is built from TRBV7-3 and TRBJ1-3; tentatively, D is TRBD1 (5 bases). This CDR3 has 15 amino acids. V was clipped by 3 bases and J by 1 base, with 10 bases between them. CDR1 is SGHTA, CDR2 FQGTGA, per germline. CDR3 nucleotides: TGTGCCAGCAGCTTGGACACTGCGTCTGGAAACACCATATATTTT. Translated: CASSLDTASGNTIYF.

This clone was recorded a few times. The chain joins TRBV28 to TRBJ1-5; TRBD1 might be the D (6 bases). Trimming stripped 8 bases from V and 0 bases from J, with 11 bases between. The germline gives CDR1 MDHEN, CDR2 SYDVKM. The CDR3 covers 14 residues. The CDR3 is CASREGVSNQPQHF. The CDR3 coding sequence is TGTGCCAGCCGGGAGGGGGTTAGCAATCAGCCCCAGCATTTT.

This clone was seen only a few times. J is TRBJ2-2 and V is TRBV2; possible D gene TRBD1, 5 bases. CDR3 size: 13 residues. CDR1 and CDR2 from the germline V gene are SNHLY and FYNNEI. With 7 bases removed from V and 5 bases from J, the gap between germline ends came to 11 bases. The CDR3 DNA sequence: TGTGCCAGCATGCCCCAGGGAACCGGGGAGCTGTTTTTT. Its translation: CASMPQGTGELFF.

Here the CDR3 DNA reads TGTGCCAGCAGGGTTGTGGGTCAGGGGAACACTGAAGCTTTCTTT. This translates into CASRVVGQGNTEAFF. This chain joins TRBV6-5 and TRBJ1-1; the D gene is possibly TRBD1 (5 bases). The V gene lost 6 bases and the J gene lost 1 base, with 15 bases spanning the gap. CDR3 size: 15 residues. Germline CDR1 MNHEY, CDR2 SVGAGI.

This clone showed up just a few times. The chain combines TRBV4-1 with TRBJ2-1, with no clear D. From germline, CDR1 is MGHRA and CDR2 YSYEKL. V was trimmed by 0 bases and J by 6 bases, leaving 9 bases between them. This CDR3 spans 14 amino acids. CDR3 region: CASSQERVGNEQFF. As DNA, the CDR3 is TGCGCCAGCAGCCAAGAAAGAGTCGGCAATGAGCAGTTCTTC.

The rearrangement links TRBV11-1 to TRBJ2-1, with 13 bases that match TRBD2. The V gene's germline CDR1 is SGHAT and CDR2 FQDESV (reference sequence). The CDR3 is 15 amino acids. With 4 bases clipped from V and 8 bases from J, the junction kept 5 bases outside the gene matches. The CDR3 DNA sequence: TGTGCCAGCAGCTCCCGGACTAGCGGGGGCGATGAGCAGTTCTTC. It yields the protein CASSSRTSGGDEQFF.

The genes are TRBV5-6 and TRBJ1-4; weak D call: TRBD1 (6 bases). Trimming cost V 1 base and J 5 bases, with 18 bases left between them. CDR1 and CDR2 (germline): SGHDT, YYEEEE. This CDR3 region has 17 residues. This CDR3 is CASSLWARQEINEKLFF. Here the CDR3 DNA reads TGTGCCAGCAGCTTGTGGGCCCGACAGGAGATAAATGAAAAACTGTTTTTT.

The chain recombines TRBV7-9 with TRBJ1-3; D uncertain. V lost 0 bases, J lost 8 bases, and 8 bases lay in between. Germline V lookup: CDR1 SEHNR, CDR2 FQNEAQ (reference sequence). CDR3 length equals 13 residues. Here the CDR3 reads CASSLAIADTIYF. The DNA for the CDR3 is TGTGCCAGCAGCTTAGCGATAGCGGACACCATATATTTT.

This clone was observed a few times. The CDR3 is CAIRDSKENTEAFF. The CDR3 DNA reads as TGTGCCATCAGAGATAGTAAAGAGAACACTGAAGCTTTCTTT. The rearrangement links TRBV10-3 to TRBJ1-1; D is unclear. The germline V gene has CDR1 ENHRY and CDR2 SYGVKD. The CDR3 consists of 14 residues. The germline V and J ends were trimmed by 6 bases and 1 base, with 12 bases remaining between them.

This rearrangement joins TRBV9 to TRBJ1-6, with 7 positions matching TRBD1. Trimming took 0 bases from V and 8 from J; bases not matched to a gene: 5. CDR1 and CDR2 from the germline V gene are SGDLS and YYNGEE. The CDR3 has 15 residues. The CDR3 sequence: CASSVEAGGYSPLHF. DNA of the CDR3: TGTGCCAGCAGCGTAGAGGCAGGGGGTTATTCACCCCTCCACTTT.

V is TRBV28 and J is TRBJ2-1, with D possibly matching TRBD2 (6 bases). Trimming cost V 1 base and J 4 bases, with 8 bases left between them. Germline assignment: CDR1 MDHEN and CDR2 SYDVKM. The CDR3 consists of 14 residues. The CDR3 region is CASSLFGTYNEQFF. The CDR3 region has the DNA TGTGCCAGCAGTTTATTCGGGACTTACAATGAGCAGTTCTTC.

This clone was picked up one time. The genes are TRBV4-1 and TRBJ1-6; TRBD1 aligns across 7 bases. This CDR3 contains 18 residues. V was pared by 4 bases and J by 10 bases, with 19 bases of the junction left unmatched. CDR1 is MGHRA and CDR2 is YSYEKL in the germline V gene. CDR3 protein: CASSRKMTTGRSMSPLHF. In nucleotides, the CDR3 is TGCGCCAGCAGCCGGAAGATGACGACAGGGAGGAGTATGTCACCCCTCCACTTT.

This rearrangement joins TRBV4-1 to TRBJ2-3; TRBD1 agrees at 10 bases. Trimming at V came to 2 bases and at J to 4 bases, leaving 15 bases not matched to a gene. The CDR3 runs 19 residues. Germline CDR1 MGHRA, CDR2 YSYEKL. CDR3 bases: TGCGCCAGCAGCCAAAGTCGGTATTCGGGACAGGGGAACGCAGATACGCAGTATTTT. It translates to CASSQSRYSGQGNADTQYF.

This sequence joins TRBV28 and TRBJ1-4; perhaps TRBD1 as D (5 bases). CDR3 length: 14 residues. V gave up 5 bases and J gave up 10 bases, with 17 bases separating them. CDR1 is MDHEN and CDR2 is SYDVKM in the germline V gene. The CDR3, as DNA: TGTGCCAGCAGTCTCAGTGGGGGTCGAGGAAAACTGTTTTTT. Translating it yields CASSLSGGRGKLFF.

CDR3 amino acids: CASISGGRANQPQHF. The CDR3 bases are TGTGCCAGCATCTCCGGGGGGAGGGCCAATCAGCCCCAGCATTTT. The V and J genes are TRBV28 and TRBJ1-5; possibly TRBD1 for D (5 bases). Trimming took off 7 bases at V and 3 bases at J, with 16 bases between the two ends. CDR3 length: 15 residues. CDR1 and CDR2 (germline): MDHEN, SYDVKM.

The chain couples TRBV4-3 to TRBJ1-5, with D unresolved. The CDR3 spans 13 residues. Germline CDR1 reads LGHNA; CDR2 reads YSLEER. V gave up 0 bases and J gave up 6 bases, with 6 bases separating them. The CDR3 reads CASSQEWSQPQHF. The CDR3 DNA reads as TGCGCCAGCAGCCAAGAGTGGAGTCAGCCCCAGCATTTT.

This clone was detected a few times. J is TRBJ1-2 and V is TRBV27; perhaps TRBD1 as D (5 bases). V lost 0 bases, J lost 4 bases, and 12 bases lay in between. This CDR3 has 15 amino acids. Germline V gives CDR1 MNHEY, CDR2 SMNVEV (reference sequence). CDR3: CASSLSIGTSYGYTF. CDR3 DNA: TGTGCCAGCAGTTTATCGATAGGGACCTCCTATGGCTACACCTTC.

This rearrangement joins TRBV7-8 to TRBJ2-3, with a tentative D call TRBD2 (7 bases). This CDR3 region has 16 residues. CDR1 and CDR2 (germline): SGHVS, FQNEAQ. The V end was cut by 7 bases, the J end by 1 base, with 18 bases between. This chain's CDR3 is CASTPSGGQRTDTQYF. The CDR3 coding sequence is TGTGCCAGCACGCCCTCGGGGGGCCAGCGCACAGATACGCAGTATTTT.

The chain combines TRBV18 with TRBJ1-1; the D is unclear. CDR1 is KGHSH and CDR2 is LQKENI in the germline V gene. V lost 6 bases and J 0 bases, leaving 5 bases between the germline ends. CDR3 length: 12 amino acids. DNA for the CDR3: TGTGCCAGCTCCGCCCTGAACACTGAAGCTTTCTTT. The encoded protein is CASSALNTEAFF.

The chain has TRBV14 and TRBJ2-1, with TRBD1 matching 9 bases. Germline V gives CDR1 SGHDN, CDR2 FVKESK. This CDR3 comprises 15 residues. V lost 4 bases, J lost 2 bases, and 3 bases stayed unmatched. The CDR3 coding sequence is TGTGCCAGCAGCCCAGACAGGGGGGCCTACAATGAGCAGTTCTTC. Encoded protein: CASSPDRGAYNEQFF. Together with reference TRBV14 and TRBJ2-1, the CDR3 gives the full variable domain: EAGVTQFPSHSVIEKGQTVTLRCDPISGHDNLYWYRRVMGKEIKFLLHFVKESKQDESGMPNNRFLAERTGGTYSTLKVQPAELEDSGVYFCASSPDRGAYNEQFFGPGTRLTVL.

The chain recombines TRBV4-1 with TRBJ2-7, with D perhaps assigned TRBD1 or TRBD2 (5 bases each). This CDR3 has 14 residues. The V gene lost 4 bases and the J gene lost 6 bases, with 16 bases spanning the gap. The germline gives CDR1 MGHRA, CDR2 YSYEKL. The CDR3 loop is CASSLPGPYPEQYF. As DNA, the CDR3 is TGCGCCAGCAGCCTCCCGGGACCGTATCCCGAGCAGTACTTC.

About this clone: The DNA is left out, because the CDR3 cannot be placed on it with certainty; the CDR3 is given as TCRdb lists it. The chain's CDR3 is CASRASGGVASGSYNEQFF. The chain couples TRBV12-2 to TRBJ2-1; no DNA check was done on the table's D call, TRBD1. TRBV12-2 constitutes a pseudogene. With termini counted, the CDR3 has 19 amino acids.

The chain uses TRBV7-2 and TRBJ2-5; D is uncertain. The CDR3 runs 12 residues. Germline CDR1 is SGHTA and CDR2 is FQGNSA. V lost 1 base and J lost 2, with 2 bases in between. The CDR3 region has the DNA TGTGCCAGCAGCTTAGGGCAAGAGACCCAGTACTTC. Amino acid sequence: CASSLGQETQYF.

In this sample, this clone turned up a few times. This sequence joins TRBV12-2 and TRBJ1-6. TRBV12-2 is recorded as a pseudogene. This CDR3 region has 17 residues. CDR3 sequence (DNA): TGTGCAAGTCGCCGATCTCTAGGGTTCTCCTATAATTCACCCCTCCACTTT. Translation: CASRRSLGFSYNSPLHF.

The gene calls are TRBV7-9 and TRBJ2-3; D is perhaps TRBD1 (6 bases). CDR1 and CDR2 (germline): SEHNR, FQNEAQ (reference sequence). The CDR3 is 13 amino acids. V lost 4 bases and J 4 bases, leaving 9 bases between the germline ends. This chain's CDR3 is CASSSRGPDTQYF. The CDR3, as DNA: TGTGCCAGCAGCTCCAGGGGCCCAGATACGCAGTATTTT.

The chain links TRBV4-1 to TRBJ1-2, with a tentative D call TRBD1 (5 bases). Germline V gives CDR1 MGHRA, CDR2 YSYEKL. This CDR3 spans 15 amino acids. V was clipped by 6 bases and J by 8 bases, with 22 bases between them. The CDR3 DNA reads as TGCGCCAGCAGAGTCGGGGGTGGATCGCCTGGAGGCTACACCTTC. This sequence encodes CASRVGGGSPGGYTF.

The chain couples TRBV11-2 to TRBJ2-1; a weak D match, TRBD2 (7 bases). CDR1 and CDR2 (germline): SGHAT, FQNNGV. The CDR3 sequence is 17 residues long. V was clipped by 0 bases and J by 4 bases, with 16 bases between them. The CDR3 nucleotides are TGTGCCAGCAGCTTAGAATTAGGGGGGGGACTTTACAATGAGCAGTTCTTC. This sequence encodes CASSLELGGGLYNEQFF.

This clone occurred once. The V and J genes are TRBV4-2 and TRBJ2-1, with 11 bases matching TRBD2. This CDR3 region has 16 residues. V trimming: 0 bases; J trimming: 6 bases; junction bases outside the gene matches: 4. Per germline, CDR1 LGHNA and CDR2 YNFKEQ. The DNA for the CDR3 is TGTGCCAGCAGCCAAGATTCCCTAGCGGGGGGCAATGAGCAGTTCTTC. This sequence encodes CASSQDSLAGGNEQFF.

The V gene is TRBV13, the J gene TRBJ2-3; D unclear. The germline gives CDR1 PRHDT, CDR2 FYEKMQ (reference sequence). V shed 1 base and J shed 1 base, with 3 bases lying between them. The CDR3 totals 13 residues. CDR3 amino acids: CASSLDGTDTQYF. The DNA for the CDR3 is TGTGCCAGCAGCTTAGATGGCACAGATACGCAGTATTTT.

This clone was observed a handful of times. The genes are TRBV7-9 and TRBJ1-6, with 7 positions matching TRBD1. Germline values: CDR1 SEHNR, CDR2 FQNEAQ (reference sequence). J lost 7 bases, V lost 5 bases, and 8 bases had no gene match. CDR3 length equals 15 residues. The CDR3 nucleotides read TGTGCCAGCAGCCCCCGGACAGGAGGGAATTCACCCCTCCACTTT. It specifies CASSPRTGGNSPLHF.